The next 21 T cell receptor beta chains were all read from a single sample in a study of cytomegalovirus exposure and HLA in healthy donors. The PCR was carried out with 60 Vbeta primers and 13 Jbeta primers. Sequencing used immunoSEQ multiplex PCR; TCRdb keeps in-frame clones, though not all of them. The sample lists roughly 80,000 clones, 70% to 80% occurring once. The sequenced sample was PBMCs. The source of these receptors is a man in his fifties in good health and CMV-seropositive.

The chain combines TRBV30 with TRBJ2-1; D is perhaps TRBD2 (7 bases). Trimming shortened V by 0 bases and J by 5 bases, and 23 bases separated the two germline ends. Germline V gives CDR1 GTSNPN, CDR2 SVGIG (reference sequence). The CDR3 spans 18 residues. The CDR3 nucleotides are TGTGCCTGGAGTGTACTCGGAAATGTGGCGGGGGCCAACAATGAGCAGTTCTTC. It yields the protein CAWSVLGNVAGANNEQFF.

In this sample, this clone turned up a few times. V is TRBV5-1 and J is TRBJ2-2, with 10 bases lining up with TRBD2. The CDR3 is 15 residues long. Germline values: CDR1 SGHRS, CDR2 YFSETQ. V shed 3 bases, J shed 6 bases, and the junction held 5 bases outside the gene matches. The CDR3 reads CASSYLAGEAGELFF. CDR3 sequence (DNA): TGCGCCAGCAGCTACCTAGCGGGAGAGGCCGGGGAGCTGTTTTTT.

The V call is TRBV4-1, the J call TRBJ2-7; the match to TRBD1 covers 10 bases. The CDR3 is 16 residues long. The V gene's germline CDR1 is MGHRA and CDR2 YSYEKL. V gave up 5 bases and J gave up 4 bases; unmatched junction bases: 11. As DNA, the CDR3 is TGCGCCAGCAGCGAAATCGACAGGGGGCGATTTTACGAGCAGTACTTC. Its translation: CASSEIDRGRFYEQYF.

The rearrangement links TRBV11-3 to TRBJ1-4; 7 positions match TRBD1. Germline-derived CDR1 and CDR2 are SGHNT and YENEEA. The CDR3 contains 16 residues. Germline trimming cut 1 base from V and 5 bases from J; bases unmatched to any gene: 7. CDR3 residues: CASSLGGTASNEKLFF. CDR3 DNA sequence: TGTGCCAGCAGCTTAGGAGGGACAGCCTCGAATGAAAAACTGTTTTTT.

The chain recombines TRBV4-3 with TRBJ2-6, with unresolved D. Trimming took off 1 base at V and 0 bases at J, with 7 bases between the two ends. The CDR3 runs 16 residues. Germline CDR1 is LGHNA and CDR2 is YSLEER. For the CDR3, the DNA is TGCGCCAGCAGCCAAGTACGCAGCTCTGGGGCCAACGTCCTGACTTTC. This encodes CASSQVRSSGANVLTF.

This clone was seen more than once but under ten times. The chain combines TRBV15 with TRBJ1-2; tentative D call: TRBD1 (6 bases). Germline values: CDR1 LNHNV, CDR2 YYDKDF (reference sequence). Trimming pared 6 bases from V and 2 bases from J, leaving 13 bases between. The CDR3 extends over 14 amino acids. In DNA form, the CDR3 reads TGTGCCACCAGGGGGGGGCTGTCAAACTATGGCTACACCTTC. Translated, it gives CATRGGLSNYGYTF.

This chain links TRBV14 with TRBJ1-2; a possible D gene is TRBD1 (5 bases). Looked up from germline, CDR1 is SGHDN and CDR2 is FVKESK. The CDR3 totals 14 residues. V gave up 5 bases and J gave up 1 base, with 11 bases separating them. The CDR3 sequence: CASSSMGGNYGYTF. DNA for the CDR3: TGTGCCAGCAGCTCTATGGGGGGTAACTATGGCTACACCTTC.

CDR3 DNA: TGTGCCAGCTCACCTCAGGGACAGGGCGGAAACACCATATATTTT. This sequence encodes CASSPQGQGGNTIYF. The V call is TRBV18, the J call TRBJ1-3; the match to TRBD1 covers 9 bases. Germline CDR1 KGHSH, CDR2 LQKENI. The CDR3 consists of 15 residues. V shed 3 bases and J 4 bases; nucleotides not matched to a gene: 4.

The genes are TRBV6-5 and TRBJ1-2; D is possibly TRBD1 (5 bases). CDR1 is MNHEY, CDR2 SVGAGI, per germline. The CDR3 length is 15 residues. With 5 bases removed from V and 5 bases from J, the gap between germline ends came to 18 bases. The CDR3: CASSTTQGGQYGYTF. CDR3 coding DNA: TGTGCCAGCAGTACCACGCAGGGAGGGCAATATGGCTACACCTTC.

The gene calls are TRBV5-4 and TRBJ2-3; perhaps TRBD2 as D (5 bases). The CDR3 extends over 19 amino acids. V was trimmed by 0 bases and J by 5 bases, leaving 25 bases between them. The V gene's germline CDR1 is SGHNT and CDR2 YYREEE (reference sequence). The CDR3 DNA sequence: TGTGCCAGCAGCTTGGCCCTCCTGTTAGCCAATCATGGAGGAGATACGCAGTATTTT. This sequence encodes CASSLALLLANHGGDTQYF.

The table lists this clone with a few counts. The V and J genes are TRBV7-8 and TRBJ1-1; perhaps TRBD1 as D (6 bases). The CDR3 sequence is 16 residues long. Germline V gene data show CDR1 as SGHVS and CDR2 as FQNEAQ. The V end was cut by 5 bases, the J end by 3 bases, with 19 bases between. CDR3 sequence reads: CASSPTGGLVYTEAFF. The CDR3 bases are TGTGCCAGCAGCCCAACGGGGGGCCTGGTGTACACTGAAGCTTTCTTT.

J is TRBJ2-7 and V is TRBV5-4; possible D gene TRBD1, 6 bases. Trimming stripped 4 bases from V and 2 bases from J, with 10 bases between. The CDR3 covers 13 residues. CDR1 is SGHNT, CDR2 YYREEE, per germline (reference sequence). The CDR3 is CASSQDRTYEQYF. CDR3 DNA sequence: TGTGCCAGCAGCCAGGACAGAACCTACGAGCAGTACTTC. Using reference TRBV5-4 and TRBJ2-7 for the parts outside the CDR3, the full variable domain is ETGVTQSPTHLIKTRGQQVTLRCSSQSGHNTVSWYQQALGQGPQFIFQYYREEENGRGNFPPRFSGLQFPNYSSELNVNALELDDSALYLCASSQDRTYEQYFGPGTRLTVT.

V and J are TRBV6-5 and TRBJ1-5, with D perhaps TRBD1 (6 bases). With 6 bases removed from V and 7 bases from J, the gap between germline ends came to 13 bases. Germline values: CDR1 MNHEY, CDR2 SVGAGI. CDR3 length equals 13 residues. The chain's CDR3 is CASRWGLGQPQHF. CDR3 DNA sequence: TGTGCCAGCAGGTGGGGGCTGGGGCAGCCCCAGCATTTT.

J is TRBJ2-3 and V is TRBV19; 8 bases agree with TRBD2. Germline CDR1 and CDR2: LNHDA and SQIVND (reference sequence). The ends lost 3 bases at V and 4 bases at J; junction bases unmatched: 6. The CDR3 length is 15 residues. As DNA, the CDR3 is TGTGCCAGTAGTATGCTAGCGGGCTTCCCAGATACGCAGTATTTT. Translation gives CASSMLAGFPDTQYF.

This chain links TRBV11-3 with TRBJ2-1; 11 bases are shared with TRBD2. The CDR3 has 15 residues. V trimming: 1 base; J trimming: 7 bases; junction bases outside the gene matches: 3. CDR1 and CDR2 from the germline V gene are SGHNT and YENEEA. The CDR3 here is CASSLVAGGPNEQFF. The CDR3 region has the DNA TGTGCCAGCAGCTTAGTAGCGGGAGGGCCTAATGAGCAGTTCTTC.

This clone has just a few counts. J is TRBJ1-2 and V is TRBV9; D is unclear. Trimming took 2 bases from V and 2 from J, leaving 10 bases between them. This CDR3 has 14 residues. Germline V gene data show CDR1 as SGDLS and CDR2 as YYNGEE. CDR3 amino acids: CASSVIPQNYGYTF. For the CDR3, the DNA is TGTGCCAGCAGCGTTATCCCCCAGAACTATGGCTACACCTTC. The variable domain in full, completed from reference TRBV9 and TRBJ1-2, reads DSGVTQTPKHLITATGQRVTLRCSPRSGDLSVYWYQQSLDQGLQFLIQYYNGEERAKGNILERFSAQQFPDLHSELNLSSLELGDSALYFCASSVIPQNYGYTFGSGTRLTVV.

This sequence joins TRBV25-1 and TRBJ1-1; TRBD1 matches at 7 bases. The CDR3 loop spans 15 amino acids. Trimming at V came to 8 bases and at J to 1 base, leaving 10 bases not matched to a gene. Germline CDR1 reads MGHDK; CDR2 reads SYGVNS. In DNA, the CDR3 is TGTGCCAGCTCATCCAGGGGGGCGCGGAACACTGAAGCTTTCTTT. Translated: CASSSRGARNTEAFF.

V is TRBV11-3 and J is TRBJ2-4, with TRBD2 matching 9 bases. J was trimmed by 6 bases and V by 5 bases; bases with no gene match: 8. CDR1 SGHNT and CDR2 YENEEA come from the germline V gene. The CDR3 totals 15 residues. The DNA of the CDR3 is TGTGCCAGCAGCCCCGTAGCGGGAGAAGGAAACATTCAGTACTTC. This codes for CASSPVAGEGNIQYF.

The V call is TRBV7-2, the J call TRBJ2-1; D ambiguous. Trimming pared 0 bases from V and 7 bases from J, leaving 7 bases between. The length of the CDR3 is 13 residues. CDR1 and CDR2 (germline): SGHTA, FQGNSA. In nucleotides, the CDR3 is TGTGCCAGCAGCTTAGCGAACGGGAATGAGCAGTTCTTC. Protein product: CASSLANGNEQFF. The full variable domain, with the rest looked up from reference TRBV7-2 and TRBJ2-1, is GAGVSQSPSNKVTEKGKDVELRCDPISGHTALYWYRQSLGQGLEFLIYFQGNSAPDKSGLPSDRFSAERTGGSVSTLTIQRTQQEDSAVYLCASSLANGNEQFFGPGTRLTVL.

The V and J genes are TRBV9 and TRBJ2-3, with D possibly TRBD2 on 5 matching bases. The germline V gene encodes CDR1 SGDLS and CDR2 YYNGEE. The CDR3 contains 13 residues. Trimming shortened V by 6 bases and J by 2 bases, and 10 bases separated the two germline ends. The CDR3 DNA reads TGTGCCAGCACCCCCGGACTCACAGATACGCAGTATTTT. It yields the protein CASTPGLTDTQYF. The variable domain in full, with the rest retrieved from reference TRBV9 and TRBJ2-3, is DSGVTQTPKHLITATGQRVTLRCSPRSGDLSVYWYQQSLDQGLQFLIQYYNGEERAKGNILERFSAQQFPDLHSELNLSSLELGDSALYFCASTPGLTDTQYFGPGTRLTVL.

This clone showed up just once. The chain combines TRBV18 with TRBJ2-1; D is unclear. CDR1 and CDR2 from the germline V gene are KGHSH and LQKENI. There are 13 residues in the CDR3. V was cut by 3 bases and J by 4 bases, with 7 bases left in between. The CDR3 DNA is TGTGCCAGCTCACCTGGGCGATACAATGAGCAGTTCTTC. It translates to CASSPGRYNEQFF. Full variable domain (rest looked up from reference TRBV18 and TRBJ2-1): NAGVMQNPRHLVRRRGQEARLRCSPMKGHSHVYWYRQLPEEGLKFMVYLQKENIIDESGMPKERFSAEFPKEGPSILRIQQVVRGDSAAYFCASSPGRYNEQFFGPGTRLTVL.